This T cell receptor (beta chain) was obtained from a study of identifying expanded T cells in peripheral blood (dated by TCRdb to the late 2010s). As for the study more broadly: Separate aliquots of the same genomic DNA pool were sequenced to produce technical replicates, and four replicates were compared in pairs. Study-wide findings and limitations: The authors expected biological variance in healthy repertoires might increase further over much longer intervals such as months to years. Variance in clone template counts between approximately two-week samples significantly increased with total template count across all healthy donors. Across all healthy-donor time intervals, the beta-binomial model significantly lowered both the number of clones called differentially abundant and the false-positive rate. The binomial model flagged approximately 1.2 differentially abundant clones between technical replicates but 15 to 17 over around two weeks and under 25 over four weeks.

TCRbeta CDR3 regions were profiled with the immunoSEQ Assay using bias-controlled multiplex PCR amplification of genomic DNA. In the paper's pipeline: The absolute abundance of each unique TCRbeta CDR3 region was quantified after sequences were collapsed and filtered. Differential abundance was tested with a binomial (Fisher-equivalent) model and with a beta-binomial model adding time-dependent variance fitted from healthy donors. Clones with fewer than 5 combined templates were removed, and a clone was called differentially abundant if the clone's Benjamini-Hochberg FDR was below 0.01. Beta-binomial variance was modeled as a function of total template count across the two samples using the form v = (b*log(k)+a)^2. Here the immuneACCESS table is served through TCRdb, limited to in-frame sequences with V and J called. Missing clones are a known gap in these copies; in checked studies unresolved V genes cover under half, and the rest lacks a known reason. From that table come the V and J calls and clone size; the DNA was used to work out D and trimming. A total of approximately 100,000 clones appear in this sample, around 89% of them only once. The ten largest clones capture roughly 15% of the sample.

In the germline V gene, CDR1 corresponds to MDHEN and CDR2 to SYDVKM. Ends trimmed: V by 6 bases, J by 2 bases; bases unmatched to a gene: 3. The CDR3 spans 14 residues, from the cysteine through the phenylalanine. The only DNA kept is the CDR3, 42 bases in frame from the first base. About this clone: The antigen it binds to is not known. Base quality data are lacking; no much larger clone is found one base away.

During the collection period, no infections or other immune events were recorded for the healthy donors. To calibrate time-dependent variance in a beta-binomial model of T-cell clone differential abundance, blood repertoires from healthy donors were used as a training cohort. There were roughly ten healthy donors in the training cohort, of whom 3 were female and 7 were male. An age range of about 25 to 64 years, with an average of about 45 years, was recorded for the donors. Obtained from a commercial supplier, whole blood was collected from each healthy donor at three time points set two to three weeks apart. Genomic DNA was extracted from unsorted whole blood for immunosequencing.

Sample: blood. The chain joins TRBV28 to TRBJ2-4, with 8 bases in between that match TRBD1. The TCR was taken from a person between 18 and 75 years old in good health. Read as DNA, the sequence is TGTGCCAGCAGGTGGACAGGGACCAAAAACATTCAGTACTTC. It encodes CASRWTGTKNIQYF. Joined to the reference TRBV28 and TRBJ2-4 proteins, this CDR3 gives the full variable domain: DVKVTQSSRYLVKRTGEKVFLECVQDMDHENMFWYRQDPGLGLRLIYFSYDVKMKEKGDIPEGYSVSREKKERFSLILESASTNQTSMYLCASRWTGTKNIQYFGAGTRLSVL.